A selection of T cell receptor beta chains follows, all from one sample in a study of blood T cells in healthy people across ages. A single record per CDR3 protein comes from TCRdb applying MiXCR to the 5' RACE reads. This table has 750,000 or so distinct CDR3 sequences, just under 25% appearing once. The same sample was also used in a study of T cells of mothers and their children.

Specimen: blood. The receptors were sampled from a boy aged 5-17 years in good health. Each CDR3 is given with its conserved first and last residue. D genes are given only for firm matches. A row's size may be missing; if present it is once, few, many or a size class.

few,TRBJ1-1,TRBV29-1,.,TGCAGCGTCTGTGGGGAGGACACTGAAGCTTTCTTT,CSVCGEDTEAFF
.,TRBJ1-2,TRBV9,TRBD1,TGTGCCAGCAGCATACAGGGGAACTATGGCTACGCCTTC,CASSIQGNYGYAF
few,TRBJ2-2,TRBV3-1,.,TGTGCCAGCAGCCAAGGAATAGGGAGGACCGGGGAGCTGTTTTTT,CASSQGIGRTGELFF
.,TRBJ2-2,TRBV29-1,TRBD1,TGCAGCGTTCGGACAGGGACGAACACCGGGGAGCTGTTTTTT,CSVRTGTNTGELFF
.,TRBJ2-1,TRBV21-1,.,TGTGCCAGCAGCAAAGGCGAAGGGGCCCATTACAATGAGCAGTTCTTC,CASSKGEGAHYNEQFF
many,TRBJ2-2,TRBV5-1,.,TGCGCCAGCAGCTTGGCTGGTGTGACCGGGGAGCTGTTTTTT,CASSLAGVTGELFF
.,TRBJ2-5,TRBV5-5,.,TGTGCCAGCAGCTTGTGGCCAGCGAGTCAAGAGACCCAGTACTTC,CASSLWPASQETQYF
.,TRBJ2-4,TRBV9,TRBD2,TGTGCCAGCAGCCCATATAGCGGGAGCGGGTACATTCAGTACTTC,CASSPYSGSGYIQYF
.,TRBJ2-1,TRBV13,TRBD1,TGTGCCAGCAGCTTAAACCGCGGACAGGGCGAGTCCTACAATGAGCAGTTCTTC,CASSLNRGQGESYNEQFF
.,TRBJ1-6,TRBV2,.,TGTGCCAGCATTGGGACGGCAGATTCACCCCTCCACTTT,CASIGTADSPLHF
.,TRBJ2-7,TRBV3-1,.,TGTGCCAGCAGCCAAGATATAAACGAGCAGTACTTC,CASSQDINEQYF
.,TRBJ2-7,TRBV29-1,.,TGCAGCGTTCGGGGCGAAAAGCAGTACTTC,CSVRGEKQYF
.,TRBJ1-4,TRBV12-3/TRBV12-4,.,TGTGCCAGCAGTGATGACCTGGGCGAAAAACTGTTTTTT,CASSDDLGEKLFF
.,TRBJ2-1,TRBV20-1,.,TGCAGTGCTAGAATTTCACTCGGCTACAATGAGCAGTTCTTC,CSARISLGYNEQFF
few,TRBJ1-4,TRBV18,.,TGTGCCAGCTCACCCACGACAATGGGTTGGAATGAAAAACTGTTTTTT,CASSPTTMGWNEKLFF
.,TRBJ2-7,TRBV7-2,.,TGTGCCAGCAGTCCCAGGGGCTCCCTTCGAAAGTACTTC,CASSPRGSLRKYF
.,TRBJ2-1,TRBV7-2,.,TGTGCCAGCAGCCCACGCATAGGCTACAATGAGCAGTTCTTC,CASSPRIGYNEQFF
.,TRBJ2-5,TRBV12-3/TRBV12-4,.,TGTGCCAGCAGCCTTTGGGAGACCCAAGAGACCCAGTACTTC,CASSLWETQETQYF